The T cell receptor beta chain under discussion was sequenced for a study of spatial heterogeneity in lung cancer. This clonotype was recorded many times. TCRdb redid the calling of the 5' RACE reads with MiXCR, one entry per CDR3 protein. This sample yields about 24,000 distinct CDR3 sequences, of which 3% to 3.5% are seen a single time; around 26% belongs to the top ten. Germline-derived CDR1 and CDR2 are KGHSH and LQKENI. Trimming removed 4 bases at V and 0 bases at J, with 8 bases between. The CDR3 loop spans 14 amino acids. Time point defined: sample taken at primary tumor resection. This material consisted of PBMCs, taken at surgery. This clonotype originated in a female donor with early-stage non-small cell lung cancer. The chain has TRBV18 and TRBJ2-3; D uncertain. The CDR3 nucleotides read TGTGCCAGCTCACAAACGTCAAGCACAGATACGCAGTATTTT. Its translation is CASSQTSSTDTQYF.